A single T cell receptor beta chain is shown here with its context. The specificity of this receptor is unknown. The CDR3 contains 15 residues, cysteine and phenylalanine counted. The sequence is cut down to CDR3 DNA, 45 bases in frame from base 1. Trimming accounts for 3 bases at V and 5 bases at J, while the number of junction bases matched to no gene is 9. CDR1 is given as SEHNR and CDR2 as FQNEAQ, both from the germline V gene (reference sequence). The protocol used for the library was the immunoSEQ multiplex PCR assay. For the multiplex PCR, a mixture combining 60 forward primers for TCR Vbeta segments and 13 reverse primers for TCR Jbeta segments was used. The CDR3 region of rearranged TCR beta genes was amplified from genomic DNA with a multiplex PCR assay. The Illumina HiSeq System was used to sequence the amplified TCR beta libraries as 87-base-pair reads. In the source study's methods: In a later analysis, tens of millions of unique TCR beta chains were counted across the 650 to 750 repertoires, and roughly 11 million of these chains were shared by at least two donors. To remove PCR and sequencing errors, raw reads were error-corrected and collapsed into unique sequences using a nearest-neighbor algorithm that merged closely related sequences. CDR3 sequences were aligned to IMGT reference sequences to assign V, D and J gene segments. Each retained sequence needed at least a six-nucleotide match to both a V gene segment and a J gene segment. A rearrangement was called productive if the CDR3 had no stop codons and remained in frame with V and J, and every other rearrangement was called non-productive. Following IMGT convention, CDR3 was defined as the stretch from the second conserved V-encoded cysteine up to the conserved J-encoded phenylalanine. The earlier analysis of about 610 of the donors excluded sequences that lacked an unambiguous match to a single V gene segment. In an earlier analysis of several hundred of the donors, V segments were called functional above 56.7% productive rearrangements and were called segregating when the between-donor standard deviation exceeded 5%. To diagnose cytomegalovirus status from the catalog of TCR beta chain sequences, a statistical classification framework was built. In a later analysis, TCR nucleotide sequences were compared against IMGT/GENE-DB human TR gene sequences so that V and J genes could be assigned. In a later analysis, CDR3 sequences and most-parsimonious VDJ recombination scenarios were assigned using the TCRdist pipeline. In a later analysis, each TCR beta chain was defined by its CDR3 amino acid sequence together with its V-gene family, and reads lacking a unique V-gene family were excluded. To address suspected cross-contamination and a sequencing artifact, a later analysis removed roughly 640 highly shared, low-generation-probability nucleotide sequences. For each public chain, a later analysis derived a clonal expansion index from normalized ranks of inferred template counts within each repertoire. Generation probabilities in a later analysis came from a VDJ recombination model fitted to out-of-frame rearrangements, and those results were checked against IGoR. Hypergeometric tests were used in a later analysis to score TCR-TCR, TCR-HLA and TCR-CMV co-occurrence, with a repertoire-size bias correction applied to the TCR pairs. In a later analysis, false discovery rates were estimated by permuting HLA or CMV assignments 20 times. In a later analysis, co-occurring TCRs were grouped using DBSCAN, and TCRdist sequence similarity was added for clustering within HLA-allele-positive subsets. Repertoires with fewer than 30,000 or more than 120,000 public chains, plus five repertoires with anomalous nucleotide sharing, were excluded from co-occurrence clustering. This immuneACCESS table, as held by TCRdb, lists in-frame sequences with V and J called but not all clones. Of the missing ones, under half trace to an unresolved V gene in checked studies; the others have no known cause. V, J and clone size are those of that table, while D and trimming were read from the DNA. This sample's table contains 100,000 or so clones. The top ten clonotypes cover about 3.4% of the sample.

The data derive from a study of cytomegalovirus exposure and HLA in healthy donors (dated by TCRdb to about 2017). Broadly, across the study: In an earlier analysis of under 750 of the donors, around 300 Gb of sequence data and 100 million or so unique TCR beta sequences from about 190 million T cells were reported. An early release covering roughly 580 HLA-typed donors comprised approximately 290 gigabases of sequencing data and tens of millions of unique TCR sequences. Among the approximately 430 genotyped donors, around 79% belonged to the genetic ancestry cluster associated with self-reported Caucasian donors. The study aimed to test whether cataloging public T cell receptors could reveal signatures of past pathogen exposure. The study used immunosequencing to profile the T cell repertoires of around 600 subjects and linked those repertoires to cytomegalovirus serostatus. In addition to the first cohort of roughly 670 subjects, a separate validation cohort of 130 or so different subjects was used. The study combined high-throughput TCR immunosequencing, statistical association of individual TCRs with disease status, and machine learning to predict cytomegalovirus infection status. To study patterns of TCR occurrence, a later analysis re-analyzed previously published TCR beta repertoires from 666 donors and added high-resolution HLA genotyping. The later analysis used no new phenotypic data to find candidate immune exposures, relying instead on TCR beta sequences and their occurrence across donors. To decide whether each TCR beta V gene segment behaved as functional or pseudogenic, an earlier analysis of some 570 of the donors relied on high-throughput TCR beta sequencing. Donor age, sex, ethnicity and CMV serostatus were compiled together with the repertoire data. A later genetic analysis took genome-wide SNP genotypes for about 55% of the 666 donors and used that subset as a discovery cohort. All discovery cohort repertoires had been generated on a single sequencing platform. Class I and class II HLA loci were covered by the typing at four-digit resolution. The number of donors typed differed by locus, with 629-630 for A, B, C, DRB1 and DQB1, around 500 for DQA1, 606 for DPA1, and under 490 for DPB1. A handful of DR-DQ haplotypes were treated as single units for association and clustering because of strong linkage in the cohort. Among 398 genotyped donors of the cohort, an average of around 240,000 unique TCR beta nucleotide sequences were sequenced per donor, 15% to 20% of them non-productive.

The cohort consisted of 600 to 700 healthy bone marrow donors. Cohort members were all nominally healthy when sampled, although unrecorded immune exposures were likely present. The donor tested CMV seronegative and was one of the 352 seronegative cohort members. Each donor provided a peripheral blood sample, and peripheral blood mononuclear cells were used for TCR beta sequencing. The Qiagen DNeasy Blood Extraction Kit was used to extract genomic DNA from the blood cell samples. General findings and caveats noted by the study authors: In vitro tests confirmed that three of the cytomegalovirus-associated TCR beta chains recognize cytomegalovirus antigens. Because the 87-base-pair reads could not distinguish some IMGT-functional V segments, including TRBV6-2 and TRBV6-3, those segments were excluded. Most TCR sequences were observed very rarely across donors, whereas some public TCRs were present in many individuals. For the cohort, immune exposure information was limited to CMV serostatus. When HLA alleles, especially DR and DQ, strongly co-occurred, attributing TCR associations to individual alleles was difficult. The classifier was reported to diagnose cytomegalovirus status with high specificity and sensitivity in both the original cohort and the validation cohort. Only TCR beta chains were sequenced in this cohort, and the absence of alpha or paired-chain data limited detectable features. V-gene and J-gene trimming of TCR beta chains was associated with a missense DCLRE1C variant in a later genetic analysis, and the association was replicated in an independent cohort. The study listed 150 to 200 TCR beta chains as associated with cytomegalovirus. An earlier analysis of around 600 of the donors showed that most TCR beta V segments appeared in productive rearrangements either about 87% or about 30% of the time, which broadly matched IMGT annotations. The sequencing pipeline was judged likely to have produced a cluster of highly shared sequence variants as a technical artifact. Sequencing depth was assumed to be roughly uniform across donors in the presence/absence analyses, though that assumption may not hold. A further reported finding was that TCR beta sequences accurately predicted the HLA-A and HLA-B alleles for most subjects in the first cohort. In a later analysis, some 18,000 TCR beta sequences were associated with specific HLA alleles at a false discovery rate of 0.05. The earlier analysis of some 560 of the donors excluded 15 to 20 rarely observed V segments, including chromosome 9 orphons, because counts were too low. In a later analysis, several top co-occurrence clusters were reported to appear linked to parvovirus B19, influenza, CMV and Epstein-Barr virus. A later analysis found that TCR association rates varied across HLA loci, with DRB1 alleles showing the most associated TCRs and HLA-C alleles the fewest. Linkage disequilibrium might explain the correlated functional status among segregating V segments, but an unknown experimental factor could not be ruled out. According to the authors, the approach could potentially be generalized to other disease states and immunological phenotypes. Most CMV-associated TCR beta chains appeared to be HLA-restricted in a later analysis, and the HLA associations seemed to be driven largely by CMV exposure. According to a later genetic analysis, donors in an Asian-associated ancestry cluster had fewer N-insertions in productive TCRs than the approximately 700-donor mean. HLA typing was unavailable for some donors at each locus, so association tests used only the typed subset. Compared with equally common non-associated chains, HLA-associated TCR beta chains in a later analysis were more clonally expanded and had lower generation probabilities.

Material for sequencing was PBMCs. Rearrangement joined TRBV7-9 to TRBJ2-7, and 8 bases in between align with TRBD1. This receptor was obtained from a woman aged 30 to 39 in good health and CMV-seronegative. The CDR3: CASSFAGTGWNEQYF. The base sequence is TGTGCCAGCAGCTTCGCCGGGACAGGTTGGAACGAGCAGTACTTC.